This T cell receptor beta chain emerged from a study of blood T cells in healthy people across ages. Study results and caveats: Naive T cell percentage showed a strong correlation with the diversity of TCR beta. Observed TCR beta diversity per million T cells went down as age went up. This fall followed a roughly linear course with age. Because donor CMV status was unknown, expanded clonotype changes were possibly confounded.

As concerns this clonotype: The antigen is not known.

Germline assignment: CDR1 LNHDA and CDR2 SQIVND (reference sequence). Between the trimmed V and J ends, which lost 5 bases and 11 bases, there was a span of 15 bases. The CDR3 has 12 amino acids. A sample-barcoded 5' primer and a J-beta primer mix were used in a second PCR of roughly 7 to 12 cycles. MiXCR, run by TCRdb on the 5' RACE reads, gives a single entry per CDR3 protein. The repertoire holds some 1.1 million distinct CDR3 sequences, with about two fifths as singletons. The amount of total RNA extracted per sample was at least 6 micrograms. Sequences were obtained from blood. The chain uses TRBV19 and TRBJ1-1, with a weak D call TRBD1 (5 bases). The sequence was collected from a man between 18 and 35 years old in good health. In DNA form, the CDR3 reads TGTGCCAGTAGTCCGGGGACGACCGGCGCTTTCTTT. This gives the protein CASSPGTTGAFF.